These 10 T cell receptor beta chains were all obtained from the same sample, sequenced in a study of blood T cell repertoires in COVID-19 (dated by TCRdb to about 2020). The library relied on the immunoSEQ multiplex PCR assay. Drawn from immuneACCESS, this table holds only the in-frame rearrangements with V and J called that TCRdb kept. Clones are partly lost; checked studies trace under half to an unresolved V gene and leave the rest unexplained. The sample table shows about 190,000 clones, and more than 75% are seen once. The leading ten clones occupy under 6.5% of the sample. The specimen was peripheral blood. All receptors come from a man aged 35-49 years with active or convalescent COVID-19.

CDR3 amino acids: CASSRTGLSEKLFF. In DNA form, the CDR3 reads TGTGCCAGCAGTCGGACAGGGTTATCTGAAAAACTGTTTTTT. This rearrangement joins TRBV28 to TRBJ1-4; 8 bases match TRBD1. Per germline, CDR1 MDHEN and CDR2 SYDVKM. V dropped 5 bases and J dropped 7; count of bases not matched to a gene: 6. CDR3 length: 14 amino acids.

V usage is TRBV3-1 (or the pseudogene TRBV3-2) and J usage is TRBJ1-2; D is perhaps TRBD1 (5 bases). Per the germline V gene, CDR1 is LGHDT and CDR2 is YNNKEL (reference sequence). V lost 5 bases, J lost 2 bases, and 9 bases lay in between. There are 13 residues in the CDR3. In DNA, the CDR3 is TGTGCCAGCAGCAAGACAGTCAACTATGGCTACACCTTC. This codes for CASSKTVNYGYTF.

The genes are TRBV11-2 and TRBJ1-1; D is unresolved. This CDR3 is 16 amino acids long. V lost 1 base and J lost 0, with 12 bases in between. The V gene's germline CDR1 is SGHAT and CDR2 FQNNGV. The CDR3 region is CASSLGYSQMNTEAFF. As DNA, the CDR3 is TGTGCCAGCAGCTTAGGTTACAGCCAAATGAACACTGAAGCTTTCTTT.

CDR3 nucleotides: TGTGCCAGCAGCTTAGCGGTAGGCGCCCAGGGGGCGTCCGGGGAGCTGTTTTTT. Protein sequence: CASSLAVGAQGASGELFF. The V gene is TRBV7-6, the J gene TRBJ2-2; TRBD1 aligns across 8 bases. CDR3 size: 18 residues. J was trimmed by 6 bases and V by 0 bases; bases with no gene match: 12. Germline V gene data show CDR1 as SGHVS and CDR2 as FNYEAQ.

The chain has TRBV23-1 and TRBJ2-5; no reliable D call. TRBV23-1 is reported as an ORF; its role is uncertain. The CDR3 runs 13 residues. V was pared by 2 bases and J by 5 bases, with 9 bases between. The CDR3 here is CASSQASPETQYF. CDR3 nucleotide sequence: TGCGCCAGCAGTCAAGCCAGTCCCGAGACCCAGTACTTC.

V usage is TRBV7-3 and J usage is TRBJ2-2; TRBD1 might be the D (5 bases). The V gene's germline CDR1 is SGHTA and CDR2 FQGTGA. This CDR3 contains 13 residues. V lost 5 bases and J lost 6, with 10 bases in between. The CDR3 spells CASSTRQSGELFF. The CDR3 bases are TGTGCCAGCAGCACCCGACAGTCCGGGGAGCTGTTTTTT.

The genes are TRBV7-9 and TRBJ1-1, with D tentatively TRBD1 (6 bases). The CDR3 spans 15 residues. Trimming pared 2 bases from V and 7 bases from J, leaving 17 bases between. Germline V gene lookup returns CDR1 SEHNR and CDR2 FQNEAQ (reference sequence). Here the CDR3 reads CASSLTTGQSVEAFF. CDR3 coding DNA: TGTGCCAGCAGCTTAACAACGGGACAATCTGTTGAAGCTTTCTTT.

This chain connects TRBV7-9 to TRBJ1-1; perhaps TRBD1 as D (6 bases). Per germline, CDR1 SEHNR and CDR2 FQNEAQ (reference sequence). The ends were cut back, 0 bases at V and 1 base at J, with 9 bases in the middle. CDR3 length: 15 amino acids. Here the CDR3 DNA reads TGTGCCAGCAGCTTAGCGGCAGGGGCGAACACTGAAGCTTTCTTT. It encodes CASSLAAGANTEAFF.

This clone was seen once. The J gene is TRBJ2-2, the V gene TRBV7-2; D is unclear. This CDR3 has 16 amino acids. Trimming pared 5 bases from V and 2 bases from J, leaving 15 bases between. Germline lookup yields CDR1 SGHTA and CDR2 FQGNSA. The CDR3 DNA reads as TGTGCCAGCAGCAGCCCGGGTAGTGAAAACACCGGGGAGCTGTTTTTT. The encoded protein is CASSSPGSENTGELFF.

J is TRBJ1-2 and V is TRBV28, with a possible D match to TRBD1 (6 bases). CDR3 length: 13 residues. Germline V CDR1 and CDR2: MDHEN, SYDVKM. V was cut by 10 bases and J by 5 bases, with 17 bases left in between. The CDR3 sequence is CAIQFTGQYGYTF. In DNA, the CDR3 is TGTGCCATCCAGTTTACAGGGCAATATGGCTACACCTTC.